This is a list of T cell receptor beta chains from one sample in a study of blood T cell repertoires in COVID-19. Here immunoSEQ multiplex PCR was the method, and the copy in TCRdb shows in-frame clones only, minus some. The sample contains approximately 210,000 clones, around 82% of which appear only once. Sequenced: peripheral blood. The receptor set was obtained from an elderly woman with acute or convalescent COVID-19. The CDR3 runs from the conserved cysteine through the conserved F or W. A D gene is named only where the DNA matches it firmly. Rows may omit the clone size; those that give it use once, few, many or a size class.

d_gene,v_gene,j_gene,abundance,CDR3aa,CDR3nt
-,TRBV18,TRBJ2-3,-,CASSPGRPGDADTQYF,TGTGCCAGCTCACCAGGAAGGCCAGGGGACGCAGATACGCAGTATTTT
TRBD1,TRBV7-8,TRBJ1-1,few,CASNRGPSNTEAFF,TGTGCCAGCAACAGGGGCCCGTCGAACACTGAAGCTTTCTTT
TRBD2,TRBV14,TRBJ2-7,-,CASSQLGSGGLREQYF,TGTGCCAGCAGCCAATTAGGAAGCGGGGGACTACGGGAGCAGTACTTC
-,TRBV7-2,TRBJ1-2,-,CASRPPQDYGYTF,TGTGCCAGCAGGCCTCCCCAGGACTATGGCTACACCTTC
-,TRBV21-1,TRBJ1-5,-,CASSKRGDREDNQPQHF,TGTGCCAGCAGCAAAAGGGGGGACAGGGAGGACAATCAGCCCCAGCATTTT
TRBD1,TRBV18,TRBJ1-4,-,CASSPLLGGTGNEKLFF,TGTGCCAGCTCACCCCTTCTGGGCGGGACAGGGAATGAAAAACTGTTTTTT
TRBD1,TRBV9,TRBJ2-1,-,CASSLTSYGTGGGEQFF,TGTGCCAGCAGCCTAACCTCCTATGGGACAGGGGGCGGTGAGCAGTTCTTC
TRBD1,TRBV5-4,TRBJ2-1,-,CASSYDRANEQFF,TGTGCCAGCAGCTACGACAGGGCTAATGAGCAGTTCTTC
-,TRBV12-3/TRBV12-4,TRBJ2-7,-,CASSLASGEQYF,TGTGCCAGCAGTTTAGCTTCCGGGGAGCAGTACTTC
TRBD1,TRBV18,TRBJ1-1,once,CASSPWTGDNTEAFF,TGTGCCAGCTCACCCTGGACAGGGGACAACACTGAAGCTTTCTTT
TRBD1,TRBV5-8,TRBJ1-1,once,CASSSRRTGGTEAFF,TGTGCCAGCAGCTCCCGCCGAACAGGGGGAACTGAAGCTTTCTTT
-,TRBV28,TRBJ2-5,-,CASSTRNQETQYF,TGTGCCAGCAGTACCAGAAACCAAGAGACCCAGTACTTC
TRBD1,TRBV19,TRBJ1-5,once,CASSVTGRHQPQHF,TGTGCCAGTAGTGTGACAGGGCGGCATCAGCCCCAGCATTTT
-,TRBV6-2/TRBV6-3,TRBJ1-2,once,CASSDRTAPSYGYTF,TGTGCCAGCAGTGACCGGACAGCCCCTAGCTATGGCTACACCTTC
-,TRBV5-1,TRBJ2-7,-,CASSLPGVDEQYF,TGCGCCAGCAGCTTGCCAGGGGTGGACGAGCAGTACTTC
TRBD2,TRBV4-2,TRBJ2-3,-,CASSQDPPRTSGGGRTDTQYF,TGTGCCAGCAGCCAAGATCCCCCCCGGACTAGCGGGGGGGGACGCACAGATACGCAGTATTTT
TRBD2,TRBV7-3,TRBJ2-1,few,CASRPWGTSGENEQFF,TGTGCCAGCAGGCCATGGGGGACTAGCGGGGAGAATGAGCAGTTCTTC
-,TRBV5-8,TRBJ1-1,-,CASSYPGGSTEAFF,TGTGCCAGCAGCTACCCTGGAGGGAGCACTGAAGCTTTCTTT
-,TRBV19,TRBJ2-5,-,CASSIGGAGETQYF,TGTGCCAGTAGTATTGGAGGGGCAGGAGAGACCCAGTACTTC
-,TRBV6-5,TRBJ2-7,few,CASSWSGAPYEQYF,TGTGCCAGCAGTTGGTCAGGGGCTCCCTACGAGCAGTACTTC
TRBD1,TRBV3-1/TRBV3-2,TRBJ1-1,-,CASSLGTARLNTEAFF,TGTGCCAGCAGCCTTGGGACAGCAAGATTGAACACTGAAGCTTTCTTT
-,TRBV3-1/TRBV3-2,TRBJ1-5,-,CASSLGTYSNQPQHF,TGTGCCAGCAGCCTAGGGACATATAGCAATCAGCCCCAGCATTTT
-,TRBV19,TRBJ2-7,-,CASSPTGGAREQYF,TGTGCCAGTAGTCCCACTGGCGGGGCCCGCGAGCAGTACTTC
TRBD1,TRBV11-2,TRBJ1-3,-,CASSLDRRDTIYF,TGTGCCAGCAGCTTGGACAGGCGGGACACCATATATTTT
TRBD1,TRBV18,TRBJ2-7,-,CASSLDRGPYEQYF,TGTGCCAGCTCACTGGACAGGGGGCCTTACGAGCAGTACTTC
TRBD1,TRBV18,TRBJ1-2,-,CASSPRDSANYGYTF,TGTGCCAGCTCACCACGGGACAGTGCCAACTATGGCTACACCTTC
TRBD1,TRBV9,TRBJ2-1,-,CASSVTGGSYNEQFF,TGTGCCAGCAGCGTTACAGGGGGTTCCTACAATGAGCAGTTCTTC
-,TRBV18,TRBJ2-7,few,CASSPGHGYEQYF,TGTGCCAGCTCACCGGGACACGGCTACGAGCAGTACTTC
-,TRBV7-2,TRBJ2-1,few,CASSSGQSSYNEQFF,TGTGCCAGCAGCTCAGGACAAAGCTCCTACAATGAGCAGTTCTTC
TRBD1,TRBV5-1,TRBJ2-7,-,CASSRLSQGQGLDEQYF,TGCGCCAGCAGCCGCCTATCTCAGGGACAGGGGCTCGACGAGCAGTACTTC
TRBD1,TRBV14,TRBJ1-1,-,CASSTVGAGGLNTEAFF,TGTGCCAGCAGCACAGTCGGAGCAGGGGGCCTGAACACTGAAGCTTTCTTT
TRBD1,TRBV19,TRBJ1-3,-,CASRPPGQGRYTIYF,TGTGCCAGTAGACCTCCGGGACAGGGGAGATACACCATATATTTT
TRBD1,TRBV5-4,TRBJ1-2,-,CASSWDRDYSGYTF,TGTGCCAGCAGCTGGGACAGGGACTACAGCGGCTACACCTTC
-,TRBV10-3,TRBJ2-3,once,CAIRGEVDTQYF,TGTGCCATCAGGGGTGAGGTGGATACGCAGTATTTT
-,TRBV11-3,TRBJ1-1,-,CASSLGGMNTEAFF,TGTGCCAGCAGCTTGGGCGGGATGAACACTGAAGCTTTCTTT
-,TRBV12-5,TRBJ2-1,-,CASGSLYFDEQFF,TGTGCTAGTGGTTCCCTTTATTTCGATGAGCAGTTCTTC
TRBD1,TRBV3-1/TRBV3-2,TRBJ2-4,-,CASSPGQGAENIQYF,TGTGCCAGCAGCCCCGGACAGGGGGCAGAAAACATTCAGTACTTC